This TCR beta chain was captured in a study of cytomegalovirus exposure and HLA in healthy donors (dated 2017 in TCRdb). Study-wide context: An earlier analysis of several hundred of the donors reported approximately 260 Gb of sequence data and some 110 million unique TCR beta sequences obtained from 150 million to 200 million T cells. Roughly 300 gigabases of sequencing data and roughly 80 million unique TCR sequences made up an early release that covered over 550 HLA-typed donors. Of the roughly 400 genotyped donors, around 81% fell in the genetic ancestry cluster associated with self-reported Caucasian donors. The study was designed to test whether signatures of past pathogen exposure could be identified by cataloging public T cell receptors. The study profiled the T cell repertoires of around 700 subjects by immunosequencing and related them to cytomegalovirus serostatus. Besides the first cohort of some 670 subjects, a separate validation cohort made up of around 120 different subjects was used. The study combined high-throughput TCR immunosequencing, statistical association of individual TCRs with disease status, and machine learning to predict cytomegalovirus infection status. A later analysis re-examined previously published TCR beta repertoires from hundreds of donors and added high-resolution HLA genotyping to investigate patterns of TCR occurrence. The later analysis used no new phenotypic data to find candidate immune exposures, relying instead on TCR beta sequences and their occurrence across donors. An earlier analysis of 587 of the donors applied high-throughput TCR beta sequencing to assess whether each TCR beta V gene segment acted as functional or pseudogenic. Alongside the repertoire data, information on donor age, sex, ethnicity and CMV serostatus was compiled. Genome-wide SNP genotypes for about 60% of the 666 donors were used in a later genetic analysis, which treated that subset as a discovery cohort. Every repertoire in the discovery cohort had been generated on one and the same sequencing platform. HLA typing included class I and class II loci at four-digit resolution. The number of donors typed differed by locus, with 629-630 for A, B, C, DRB1 and DQB1, 522 for DQA1, 600 to 610 for DPA1, and around 450 for DPB1. Because of strong linkage in the cohort, roughly 5 DR-DQ haplotypes were treated as single units for association and clustering. On average, roughly 240,000 unique TCR beta nucleotide sequences were sequenced per donor among several hundred genotyped donors of the cohort, with roughly 18% of those sequences being non-productive. Study-wide findings and limitations: In vitro tests confirmed that three of the cytomegalovirus-associated TCR beta chains recognize cytomegalovirus antigens. In an earlier analysis of 587 of the donors, most TCR beta V segments appeared in productive rearrangements about 87% or about 30% of the time, broadly matching IMGT annotations. At a false discovery rate of 0.05, a later analysis linked 16,951 TCR beta sequences to specific HLA alleles. When HLA alleles, especially DR and DQ, strongly co-occurred, attributing TCR associations to individual alleles was difficult. The authors suggested that the approach could potentially be generalized to other disease states and immunological phenotypes. A later analysis found that TCR association rates varied across HLA loci, with DRB1 alleles showing the most associated TCRs and HLA-C alleles the fewest. According to a later analysis, parvovirus B19, influenza, CMV and Epstein-Barr virus appeared linked to several top co-occurrence clusters. A total of fewer than 200 TCR beta chains were listed by the study as associated with cytomegalovirus. Correlated functional status among segregating V segments might be attributable to linkage disequilibrium, but an unknown experimental factor could not be ruled out. A later analysis found that most CMV-associated TCR beta chains appeared HLA-restricted, with HLA associations seemingly driven largely by CMV exposure. In a later analysis, HLA-associated TCR beta chains showed more clonal expansion and lower generation probabilities than non-associated chains that were equally common. While some public TCRs were present in many individuals, most TCR sequences turned up only very rarely across donors. The 87-base-pair reads could not distinguish some IMGT-functional V segments, including TRBV6-2 and TRBV6-3, so those segments were excluded. Because counts were too low, roughly 18 rarely observed V segments, including chromosome 9 orphons, were left out of the earlier analysis of 500 to 750 of the donors. A further reported finding was that TCR beta sequences accurately predicted the HLA-A and HLA-B alleles for most subjects in the first cohort. The only immune exposure information available for the cohort was CMV serostatus. Presence/absence analyses assumed roughly uniform sequencing depth across donors, an assumption that may not hold. In both the original and validation cohorts, the classifier was reported to diagnose cytomegalovirus status with high specificity and sensitivity. The sequencing pipeline was judged likely to have produced a cluster of highly shared sequence variants as a technical artifact. V-gene and J-gene trimming of TCR beta chains was associated with a missense DCLRE1C variant in a later genetic analysis, and the association was replicated in an independent cohort. Because some donors lacked HLA typing at each locus, the association tests relied only on the typed subset. In a later genetic analysis, fewer N-insertions in productive TCRs were reported among donors in an Asian-associated ancestry cluster than the roughly 640-donor mean. Only TCR beta chains were sequenced in this cohort, and the absence of alpha or paired-chain data limited detectable features.

The cohort comprised some 730 healthy bone marrow donors. Cohort members were all nominally healthy when sampled, although unrecorded immune exposures were likely present. The donor was CMV seronegative and belonged to the group of around 400 seronegative cohort members. Each donor provided a peripheral blood sample, and peripheral blood mononuclear cells were used for TCR beta sequencing. Genomic DNA was extracted from the blood cell samples with the Qiagen DNeasy Blood Extraction Kit. Measured from the cysteine to the phenylalanine, the CDR3 is 15 residues long. Only the CDR3 part of the read is kept: 45 bases, read in frame from the first base. CDR1 and CDR2, per the germline V gene, are SGHRS and YFSETQ. To note about this clone: This receptor's antigen is unknown. Compared with germline, one end of the junction differs, possibly owing to a read error.

Libraries were made using the immunoSEQ multiplex PCR assay. A mixture of 60 forward primers for TCR Vbeta segments and 13 reverse primers for TCR Jbeta segments was used in the multiplex PCR. A multiplex PCR assay on genomic DNA amplified the CDR3 region of rearranged TCR beta genes. Amplified TCR beta libraries were sequenced as 87-base-pair reads on the Illumina HiSeq System. On the authors' methods: In a later analysis, tens of millions of unique TCR beta chains were counted across the roughly 610 repertoires, and roughly 10 million of these chains were shared by at least two donors. Raw reads were error-corrected and collapsed into unique sequences with a nearest-neighbor algorithm that merged closely related sequences to remove PCR and sequencing errors. To assign V, D and J gene segments, CDR3 sequences were aligned to IMGT reference sequences. For a sequence to be retained, at least a six-nucleotide match to both a V gene segment and a J gene segment was required. Rearrangements were called productive when the CDR3 lacked stop codons and stayed in frame with V and J; all others were non-productive. Following IMGT convention, CDR3 was defined as the stretch from the second conserved V-encoded cysteine up to the conserved J-encoded phenylalanine. The earlier analysis of about 620 of the donors excluded sequences that lacked an unambiguous match to a single V gene segment. An earlier analysis of about 590 of the donors classified V segments as functional when productive rearrangements were above 56.7% and as segregating when the standard deviation between donors was above 5%. To diagnose cytomegalovirus status from the catalog of TCR beta chain sequences, a statistical classification framework was built. A later analysis assigned V and J genes by comparing TCR nucleotide sequences with IMGT/GENE-DB human TR gene sequences. A later analysis assigned CDR3 sequences and most-parsimonious VDJ recombination scenarios with the TCRdist pipeline. A later analysis defined each TCR beta chain by its CDR3 amino acid sequence plus V-gene family, and excluded reads lacking a unique V-gene family. A later analysis removed several hundred highly shared, low-generation-probability nucleotide sequences to deal with suspected cross-contamination and a sequencing artifact. For each public chain, a later analysis derived a clonal expansion index from normalized ranks of inferred template counts within each repertoire. In a later analysis, generation probabilities were computed using a VDJ recombination model fitted to out-of-frame rearrangements, and the results were checked against IGoR. A later analysis scored TCR-TCR, TCR-HLA and TCR-CMV co-occurrence with hypergeometric tests, applying a repertoire-size bias correction to TCR pairs. False discovery rates were estimated in a later analysis by permuting HLA or CMV assignments 20 times. In a later analysis, co-occurring TCRs were grouped using DBSCAN, and TCRdist sequence similarity was added for clustering within HLA-allele-positive subsets. For co-occurrence clustering, repertoires with fewer than 30,000 or more than 120,000 public chains were excluded, along with 4 to 6 repertoires with anomalous nucleotide sharing. Imported from immuneACCESS, the table was reduced by TCRdb to in-frame sequences with V and J called. These copies leave out some clones; in studies compared against another copy, an unresolved V gene accounts for under half, and the cause of the remainder is not known. V and J calls and clone size are given by that table; D and trimming were obtained from the DNA. Recorded for this sample are around 190,000 clones; around three quarters of them occurred a single time. The ten largest make up under 7.5% of the sample.

This receptor was taken from a middle-aged man in good health and CMV-seronegative. The chain is assembled from TRBV5-1 and TRBJ2-1, with TRBD1 perhaps the D gene, on 5 matching bases. Sequenced input: PBMCs. The DNA sequence follows: TGCGCCAGCAGCTTAAGTCACAGGAGCTACAGTGAGCAGTTCTTC. The translation is CASSLSHRSYSEQFF.